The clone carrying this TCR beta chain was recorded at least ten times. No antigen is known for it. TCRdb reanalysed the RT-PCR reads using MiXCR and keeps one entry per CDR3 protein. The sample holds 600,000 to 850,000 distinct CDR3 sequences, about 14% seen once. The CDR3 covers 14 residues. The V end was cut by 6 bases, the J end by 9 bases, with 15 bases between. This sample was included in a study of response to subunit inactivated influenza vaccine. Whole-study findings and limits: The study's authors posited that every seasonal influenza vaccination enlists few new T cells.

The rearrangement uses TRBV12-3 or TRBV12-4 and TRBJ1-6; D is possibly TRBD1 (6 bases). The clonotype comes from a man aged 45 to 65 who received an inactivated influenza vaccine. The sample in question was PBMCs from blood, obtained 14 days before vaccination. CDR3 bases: TGTGCCAGCAGGGGAGGGGGTGTTAGTTCACCCCTCCACTTT. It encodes CASRGGGVSSPLHF.